The clone carrying this TCR beta chain came up many times. What it binds is unknown. A J-beta primer mix and a sample-barcoded 5' primer were used in a second PCR of about 7 to 12 cycles. Carrying 12 random nucleotides, a template-switch adaptor labeled each individual cDNA molecule. In TCRdb, the 5' RACE reads were re-called with MiXCR into one record per CDR3 protein. Of about 1.6 million distinct CDR3 sequences in the sample, roughly 30% are singletons; the top ten hold around 11%. Each donor was a healthy Caucasian individual from Russia, aged about 6 to 95. PBMCs numbering at least 6 million were isolated per sample. V was pared by 6 bases and J by 3 bases, with 19 bases between. CDR3 length equals 15 residues. Germline assignment: CDR1 SGDLS and CDR2 YYNGEE. These data are taken from a study of blood T cells in healthy people across ages. Study-wide results and caveats: Older age coincided with a roughly linear decline in TCR beta diversity per million T cells.

This receptor was taken from a woman in her twenties or thirties in good health. Sequencing was carried out using blood. The chain carries TRBV9 and TRBJ2-7; D is tentatively TRBD1 or TRBD2 (5 bases each). The CDR3 sequence is CASTAGAERIYEQYF. DNA of the CDR3: TGTGCCAGCACCGCCGGGGCCGAAAGAATCTACGAGCAGTACTTC.